This record covers a single TCR beta chain. Its antigen is currently unknown. CDR3 length equals 13 residues. In germline, CDR1 is SGHTS, CDR2 YDEGEE. V gave up 2 bases and J gave up 2 bases, with 8 bases separating them. The source of the sample is a study of cytomegalovirus exposure and HLA in healthy donors. Overall study: T cells numbering around 180 million yielded some 100 million unique TCR beta sequences in an earlier analysis. Whole-study results and caveats: Sequencing depth across donors, presence/absence analyses assumed, was roughly uniform. The number of N-insertions in an Asian-associated ancestry cluster was reportedly below the approximately 700-donor mean in a later analysis. HLA alleles showed associations with about 17,000 TCR beta sequences in a later analysis, at a 0.05 false discovery rate.

The PCR was carried out with 60 Vbeta primers and 13 Jbeta primers. Here immunoSEQ multiplex PCR was the method, and the copy in TCRdb shows in-frame clones only, minus some. Of about 190,000 clones in the sample, roughly 80% were seen once. Source material: PBMCs. The chain combines TRBV5-8 with TRBJ2-7; tentatively, D is TRBD1 (5 bases). The clonotype was recovered from a woman aged 25-40 years in good health and CMV-seropositive. CDR3 DNA: TGTGCCAGCAGCTTTGACAGCCCCTACGAGCAGTACTTC. Amino acid sequence: CASSFDSPYEQYF.